The 25 T cell receptor beta chains given below trace back to one sample, sequenced in a study of blood T cell repertoires in COVID-19. Generated by immunoSEQ multiplex PCR, the TCRdb table keeps only in-frame clones and is missing some. Here the sample spans 150,000 to 200,000 clones, 80% being singletons. Sequencing was done on a sample of peripheral blood. The receptors were sampled from a man aged 65 to 79 with active or convalescent COVID-19.

V and J are TRBV5-1 and TRBJ1-4; a possible D gene is TRBD1 (5 bases). V was shortened by 4 bases and J by 2 bases, with 18 bases between the two germline ends. CDR1 is SGHRS and CDR2 is YFSETQ in the germline V gene. The CDR3 is 17 amino acids. CDR3 DNA sequence: TGCGCCAGCAGCGAGTTCTCCCCAGGGTTGACTAATGAAAAACTGTTTTTT. Protein sequence: CASSEFSPGLTNEKLFF.

The V call is TRBV6-5, the J call TRBJ1-1; TRBD1 aligns across 8 bases. With V trimmed by 0 bases and J by 5 bases, 5 bases remained unmatched. This CDR3 is built from 15 residues. CDR1 is MNHEY, CDR2 SVGAGI, per germline. The CDR3 region has the DNA TGTGCCAGCAGTTACTCGTGGACAGGGCAAACTGAAGCTTTCTTT. Its protein product is CASSYSWTGQTEAFF.

V and J are TRBV27 and TRBJ2-7; 7 nucleotides line up with TRBD2. This CDR3 comprises 15 residues. V lost 0 bases, J lost 5 bases, and 7 bases stayed unmatched. CDR1 MNHEY and CDR2 SMNVEV come from the germline V gene (reference sequence). The CDR3 coding sequence is TGTGCCAGCAGTTTATCAGACGGGAGGATCGACGAGCAGTACTTC. Protein product: CASSLSDGRIDEQYF.

This clone was detected only once. V and J are TRBV6-6 and TRBJ2-5; TRBD2 agrees at 7 bases. J gave up 3 bases and V 4 bases, and 2 bases lay outside the gene matches. This CDR3 is built from 13 residues. CDR1 is MNHNY, CDR2 SVGAGI, per germline (reference sequence). The CDR3 nucleotides are TGTGCCAGCAGTTCCGCGGGGGAAGAGACCCAGTACTTC. Its protein is CASSSAGEETQYF.

The chain employs TRBV14 and TRBJ2-2; 8 bases are a match to TRBD2. The CDR3 totals 18 residues. CDR1 and CDR2 from the germline V gene are SGHDN and FVKESK. Trimming cost V 0 bases and J 3 bases; bases outside gene matches: 9. Here the CDR3 DNA reads TGTGCCAGCAGCCAAGATAGAGGGCTAGCGGGTTACACCGGGGAGCTGTTTTTT. It encodes CASSQDRGLAGYTGELFF.

This clone occurred a few times. The CDR3 coding sequence is TGTGCCAGCAGCCGTTACCCCGCCGGGGGCTACACCTTC. Amino acid sequence: CASSRYPAGGYTF. This chain joins TRBV6-5 and TRBJ1-2; D not certain. Trimming left V 6 bases short and J 8 bases short, with 16 bases between. This CDR3 is built from 13 residues. The germline gives CDR1 MNHEY, CDR2 SVGAGI.

The rearrangement links TRBV29-1 to TRBJ2-1, with a possible D match to TRBD2 (5 bases). This CDR3 comprises 10 residues. The V end lost 7 bases, the J end lost 9 bases, and 10 bases lay between the germline ends. CDR1 is SQVTM, CDR2 ANQGSEA, per germline. The CDR3 coding sequence is TGCAGCGGGGAGTACGGTGAGCAGTTCTTC. It yields the protein CSGEYGEQFF.

This chain connects TRBV27 to TRBJ1-2; D call uncertain. Germline CDR1 MNHEY, CDR2 SMNVEV (reference sequence). The CDR3 has 13 residues. Trimming removed 3 bases from V and 0 bases from J, with 5 bases in between. The CDR3 nucleotides are TGTGCCAGCAGTTTCAATCCTAACTATGGCTACACCTTC. The encoded protein is CASSFNPNYGYTF.

The V and J genes are TRBV15 and TRBJ2-3, with D perhaps TRBD1 (5 bases). There are 17 residues in the CDR3. Germline V gene data show CDR1 as LNHNV and CDR2 as YYDKDF (reference sequence). The V and J ends lost 3 bases and 0 bases respectively, with 16 bases between them. The CDR3 nucleotides read TGTGCCACCAGCAGCTACGGACAACGTACTAGCACAGATACGCAGTATTTT. This gives the protein CATSSYGQRTSTDTQYF.

The count of this clone is one. V gene TRBV3-1 (or the pseudogene TRBV3-2) combines with J gene TRBJ1-1; D perhaps matches TRBD1 (6 bases). Trimming pared 1 base from V and 5 bases from J, leaving 14 bases between. The CDR3 extends over 15 amino acids. Germline V gene sequence: CDR1 LGHDT, CDR2 YNNKEL (reference sequence). CDR3 loop: CASSQVGGGNTEAFF. CDR3 coding DNA: TGTGCCAGCAGCCAAGTAGGGGGGGGAAATACTGAAGCTTTCTTT.

V gene TRBV27 combines with J gene TRBJ1-1; tentative D call: TRBD1 (5 bases). The germline gives CDR1 MNHEY, CDR2 SMNVEV (reference sequence). The length of the CDR3 is 15 residues. Trimming took off 5 bases at V and 4 bases at J, with 17 bases between the two ends. DNA of the CDR3: TGTGCCAGCAGTCCTCGGGGCAGGAGGGTCACTGAAGCTTTCTTT. Protein sequence: CASSPRGRRVTEAFF.

The V gene is TRBV5-8, the J gene TRBJ1-5; D possibly corresponds to TRBD1 (6 bases). This CDR3 comprises 14 residues. Deletions cut 1 base from V and 7 bases from J, with 12 bases between. CDR1 SGHTS and CDR2 YDEGEE come from the germline V gene. This CDR3 is CASSLRGLGQPQHF. The CDR3 nucleotides read TGTGCCAGCAGCTTGAGGGGGTTGGGGCAGCCCCAGCATTTT.

The J gene is TRBJ1-5, the V gene TRBV5-1; D ambiguous. V lost 0 bases, J lost 6 bases, and 7 bases lay in between. Germline CDR1 and CDR2: SGHRS and YFSETQ. CDR3 length: 13 amino acids. CDR3 nucleotides: TGCGCCAGCAGCTTGGAAACGGGTCAGCCCCAGCATTTT. It encodes CASSLETGQPQHF.

This chain uses TRBV3-1 (or the pseudogene TRBV3-2) with TRBJ1-4, with D perhaps TRBD1 (5 bases). Germline loops: CDR1 LGHDT, CDR2 YNNKEL (reference sequence). Trimming cost V 3 bases and J 6 bases, with 11 bases left between them. This CDR3 contains 14 residues. The CDR3 sequence: CASSHRVLDEKLFF. The CDR3 region has the DNA TGTGCCAGCAGCCACAGGGTTTTAGATGAAAAACTGTTTTTT.

The table lists this clone with a few counts. The chain carries TRBV11-3 and TRBJ2-7; D possibly corresponds to TRBD1 (6 bases). The CDR3 extends over 13 amino acids. The germline gives CDR1 SGHNT, CDR2 YENEEA. Deletions cut 2 bases from V and 4 bases from J, with 9 bases between. Written as DNA, the CDR3 is TGTGCCAGCAGCTTAACAGGGATATACGAGCAGTACTTC. Encoded protein: CASSLTGIYEQYF.

This clone showed up just once. The CDR3 sequence is CASGLELPYGYTF. In DNA, the CDR3 is TGTGCTAGTGGTTTGGAACTCCCCTATGGCTACACCTTC. The genes are TRBV12-5 and TRBJ1-2, with no clear D. Germline V gene data show CDR1 as LGHNT and CDR2 as FRNRAP. The V and J ends lost 1 base and 4 bases respectively, with 7 bases between them. The CDR3 contains 13 residues. The variable domain in full, completed from reference TRBV12-5 and TRBJ1-2, reads DARVTQTPRHKVTEMGQEVTMRCQPILGHNTVFWYRQTMMQGLELLAYFRNRAPLDDSGMPKDRFSAEMPDATLATLKIQPSEPRDSAVYFCASGLELPYGYTFGSGTRLTVV.

In its sample, this clone was seen a few times. The chain couples TRBV10-3 to TRBJ1-2, with D possibly TRBD1 on 5 matching bases. Germline CDR1 ENHRY, CDR2 SYGVKD. The V gene lost 7 bases and the J gene lost 5 bases, with 11 bases spanning the gap. CDR3 size: 12 residues. In nucleotides, the CDR3 is TGTGCCATCATAGGGGATCAGTATGGCTACACCTTC. Protein: CAIIGDQYGYTF.

The chain carries TRBV30 and TRBJ1-2; 9 bases fit TRBD1. Germline-derived CDR1 and CDR2 are GTSNPN and SVGIG (reference sequence). The junction had 6 bases not matched to a gene; V was cut back by 0 bases and J by 7 bases. The CDR3 has 14 amino acids. CDR3 in amino acids: CAWSVLQGASGYTF. CDR3 DNA sequence: TGTGCCTGGAGTGTATTACAGGGGGCGAGTGGCTACACCTTC.

This sequence joins TRBV11-2 and TRBJ2-3; 10 nucleotides align to TRBD2. The CDR3 loop spans 15 amino acids. CDR1 SGHAT and CDR2 FQNNGV come from the germline V gene. Germline trimming cut 1 base from V and 7 bases from J; bases unmatched to any gene: 5. CDR3 nucleotide sequence: TGTGCCAGCAGCTTAGGTAGCGGGGGGCTGCATACGCAGTATTTT. Protein product: CASSLGSGGLHTQYF.

The chain has TRBV19 and TRBJ1-4, with TRBD1 as a possible D gene (6 bases). Germline V CDR1 and CDR2: LNHDA, SQIVND (reference sequence). The CDR3 is 15 residues long. Trimming shortened V by 5 bases and J by 8 bases, and 18 bases separated the two germline ends. DNA for the CDR3: TGTGCCAGTAGTCTTATATTACAGGGTGGAGAAAAACTGTTTTTT. Translated, it gives CASSLILQGGEKLFF.

The gene calls are TRBV12-3 or TRBV12-4 and TRBJ1-2, with a weak D call TRBD1 (6 bases). The CDR3 is made up of 13 amino acids. Deletions cut 3 bases from V and 4 bases from J, with 9 bases between. The CDR3: CASSLTGLYGYTF. Written as DNA, the CDR3 is TGTGCCAGCAGTTTGACAGGCCTCTATGGCTACACCTTC.

This clone was detected once. The rearrangement joins TRBV6-4 to TRBJ2-1, with 7 nucleotides matching TRBD2. With 5 bases clipped from V and 2 bases from J, the junction kept 9 bases outside the gene matches. CDR3 size: 16 residues. Germline-derived CDR1 and CDR2 are MRHNA and SNTAGT. The CDR3 DNA is TGTGCCAGCAGTTCCATAGCGGGCCCAACCTACAATGAGCAGTTCTTC. Amino acid sequence: CASSSIAGPTYNEQFF.

This rearrangement joins TRBV29-1 to TRBJ2-2; 11 nucleotides line up with TRBD2. CDR1 is SQVTM, CDR2 ANQGSEA, per germline. The CDR3 spans 16 residues. Trimming removed 4 bases from V and 3 bases from J; junction bases left unmatched: 7. The CDR3 DNA sequence: TGCAGCGTTGGGATAGCGGGAGGGCCCGACACCGGGGAGCTGTTTTTT. Translation: CSVGIAGGPDTGELFF.

Regarding this clone: This specimen includes other DNA sequences encoding the same CDR3. The chain is built from TRBV5-1 and TRBJ1-1; a weak D match, TRBD1 (5 bases). The CDR3 totals 13 residues. Trimming left V 3 bases short and J 1 base short, with 7 bases between. Looked up from germline, CDR1 is SGHRS and CDR2 is YFSETQ. The CDR3 coding sequence is TGCGCCAGCAGCTCCGGACAGAACACTGAAGCTTTCTTT. This translates into CASSSGQNTEAFF.

The chain uses TRBV7-9 and TRBJ1-1; possibly TRBD1 for D (5 bases). CDR3 length equals 14 residues. V shed 5 bases and J shed 2 bases, with 12 bases lying between them. Looked up from germline, CDR1 is SEHNR and CDR2 is FQNEAQ (reference sequence). The CDR3 reads CASSPGGSNTEAFF. The CDR3 nucleotides read TGTGCCAGCAGCCCCGGGGGAAGTAACACTGAAGCTTTCTTT.